These 28 T cell receptor beta chains share one sample of origin, sequenced in a study of T cell responses to AZD1222 COVID-19 vaccine. Only in-frame clones appear in the TCRdb table, and some are missing; sequencing was by immunoSEQ multiplex PCR. This sample has about 150,000 clones, with 88% found just once. The specimen was peripheral blood, collected after recovery from COVID-19. Receptors originate from an adult who had recovered from COVID-19.

The chain employs TRBV25-1 and TRBJ2-5, with D perhaps TRBD1 (5 bases). The germline gives CDR1 MGHDK, CDR2 SYGVNS. CDR3 length: 14 amino acids. Deletions cut 6 bases from V and 5 bases from J, with 16 bases between. The CDR3 DNA reads as TGTGCCAGCAGCGAGGCAGGGCCTCAGGAGACCCAGTACTTC. Protein sequence: CASSEAGPQETQYF.

This clone appeared once. The genes are TRBV6-2 or TRBV6-3 and TRBJ1-1; 7 nucleotides match TRBD1. With V trimmed by 0 bases and J by 5 bases, 9 bases remained unmatched. CDR3 length: 16 residues. CDR1 and CDR2 from the germline V gene are MNHEY and SVGEGT. The CDR3 is CASSYSGVQGRTEAFF. The CDR3 coding sequence is TGTGCCAGCAGTTACTCAGGGGTACAGGGGAGAACTGAAGCTTTCTTT.

This clone was recorded only once. The chain couples TRBV5-1 to TRBJ2-5; 7 nucleotides line up with TRBD2. The CDR3 consists of 14 residues. Germline CDR1 and CDR2: SGHRS and YFSETQ. The V and J ends lost 7 bases and 9 bases, in that order; junction bases with no gene match: 15. The CDR3 region has the DNA TGCGCCAGCTCCCCGGGAACTGACGGGGGGTCCCAGTACTTC. This sequence encodes CASSPGTDGGSQYF.

This sequence joins TRBV4-3 and TRBJ2-5; D is tentatively TRBD1 or TRBD2 (6 bases each). With 11 bases removed from V and 1 base from J, the gap between germline ends came to 17 bases. The CDR3 extends over 14 amino acids. CDR1 is LGHNA and CDR2 is YSLEER in the germline V gene. The CDR3, as DNA: TGCGCCCCCGGGGGCTTAGACACCCAAGAGACCCAGTACTTC. It encodes CAPGGLDTQETQYF.

V gene TRBV4-3 combines with J gene TRBJ2-2; 12 bases map to TRBD2. CDR3 length: 16 residues. V was pared by 3 bases and J by 5 bases, with 4 bases of the junction left unmatched. The germline gives CDR1 LGHNA, CDR2 YSLEER. The CDR3 DNA reads TGCGCCAGCAGCCACGGACTAGCGGGGAAGACCGGGGAGCTGTTTTTT. This translates into CASSHGLAGKTGELFF.

This clone was observed once. The chain carries TRBV7-9 and TRBJ2-7; the D gene is possibly TRBD2 (6 bases). Germline CDR1 reads SEHNR; CDR2 reads FQNEAQ (reference sequence). The V end lost 4 bases, the J end lost 6 bases, and 10 bases lay between the germline ends. The CDR3 is 12 amino acids. The CDR3 DNA sequence: TGTGCCAGCAGCTCGGGACTTGCCGAGCAGTACTTC. Encoded protein: CASSSGLAEQYF.

V is TRBV5-5 and J is TRBJ1-4; 8 bases fit TRBD1. CDR1 SGHKS and CDR2 YYEKEE come from the germline V gene (reference sequence). V lost 6 bases and J lost 3; bases outside the gene matches: 10. This CDR3 contains 16 residues. CDR3 DNA: TGTGCCAGCACCATCCCCAGACAGGGGCCTAATGAAAAACTGTTTTTT. It encodes CASTIPRQGPNEKLFF.

CDR3 in DNA: TGTGCCAGCAGCGTAGTTGGGACAGGGAACGAGCAGTACTTC. Its translation: CASSVVGTGNEQYF. V gene TRBV9 combines with J gene TRBJ2-7; the match to TRBD1 covers 9 bases. This CDR3 contains 14 residues. Germline lookup yields CDR1 SGDLS and CDR2 YYNGEE. Trimming took 0 bases from V and 5 from J; bases not matched to a gene: 3.

This sequence joins TRBV28 and TRBJ2-1, with TRBD2 identical over 9 bases. CDR1 and CDR2 from the germline V gene are MDHEN and SYDVKM. V dropped 2 bases and J dropped 10; count of bases not matched to a gene: 12. This CDR3 spans 16 amino acids. CDR3 residues: CASSLSLAGKIGEQFF. The CDR3 DNA follows: TGTGCCAGCAGTTTAAGTCTAGCGGGAAAAATCGGCGAGCAGTTCTTC.

This clone showed up just once. The rearrangement links TRBV7-8 to TRBJ1-6; 7 bases line up with TRBD1. CDR1 SGHVS and CDR2 FQNEAQ come from the germline V gene. J was trimmed by 8 bases and V by 6 bases; bases with no gene match: 16. CDR3 length: 17 residues. CDR3 sequence reads: CASSPATGAQLDSPLHF. Written as DNA, the CDR3 is TGTGCCAGCAGTCCCGCCACAGGGGCACAATTGGATTCACCCCTCCACTTT.

This rearrangement joins TRBV5-8 to TRBJ2-7; 10 bases fit TRBD2. V lost 1 base and J lost 12; bases outside the gene matches: 10. The CDR3 contains 14 residues. Germline values: CDR1 SGHTS, CDR2 YDEGEE. CDR3 sequence: CASSLLGTSASLYF. CDR3 nucleotide sequence: TGTGCCAGCAGCTTGTTAGGGACTAGCGCCTCTCTGTACTTC.

This chain connects TRBV7-2 to TRBJ2-3; no clear D gene. CDR3 size: 14 residues. V was shortened by 6 bases and J by 0 bases, with 10 bases between the two germline ends. CDR1 and CDR2 (germline): SGHTA, FQGNSA. The CDR3 DNA sequence: TGTGCCAGCAGGGGCCGTGCTAGCACAGATACGCAGTATTTT. It translates to CASRGRASTDTQYF.

The rearrangement uses TRBV28 and TRBJ2-2, with D unresolved. CDR3 length equals 12 residues. Deletions cut 4 bases from V and 11 bases from J, with 11 bases between. Germline V gene lookup returns CDR1 MDHEN and CDR2 SYDVKM. CDR3 in amino acids: CASSSRLDELFF. The CDR3 DNA is TGTGCCAGCAGTTCCAGGCTGGACGAGCTGTTTTTT.

The chain recombines TRBV11-3 with TRBJ1-1; D unclear. This CDR3 has 13 residues. With 4 bases removed from V and 2 bases from J, the gap between germline ends came to 8 bases. Per germline, CDR1 SGHNT and CDR2 YENEEA. CDR3 in amino acids: CASSWAENTEAFF. Written as DNA, the CDR3 is TGTGCCAGCAGCTGGGCGGAAAACACTGAAGCTTTCTTT.

The V gene is TRBV18, the J gene TRBJ2-7; D remains ambiguous. The CDR3 consists of 15 residues. V dropped 2 bases and J dropped 5 bases, with 16 bases sitting between them. Germline V CDR1 and CDR2: KGHSH, LQKENI. CDR3 loop: CASSPWRDRWDEQYF. The CDR3 bases are TGTGCCAGCTCACCATGGAGAGACCGTTGGGACGAGCAGTACTTC.

The chain has TRBV6-4 and TRBJ1-1; D might be TRBD1 (5 bases). V lost 0 bases and J lost 5, with 10 bases in between. Germline loops: CDR1 MRHNA, CDR2 SNTAGT. The CDR3 length is 14 residues. CDR3 residues: CASSDSVWGTEAFF. The CDR3 DNA follows: TGTGCCAGCAGTGACTCGGTTTGGGGGACTGAAGCTTTCTTT.

The chain combines TRBV5-1 with TRBJ2-7; TRBD1 might be the D (6 bases). Trimming stripped 1 base from V and 4 bases from J, with 9 bases between. CDR3 length: 13 amino acids. Germline CDR1 SGHRS, CDR2 YFSETQ. This CDR3 reads CASSLRQGYEQYF. The DNA for the CDR3 is TGCGCCAGCAGCTTGCGGCAGGGGTACGAGCAGTACTTC.

The chain employs TRBV9 and TRBJ1-1; tentative D call: TRBD1 (5 bases). The CDR3 sequence is 14 residues long. Looked up from germline, CDR1 is SGDLS and CDR2 is YYNGEE. Trimming removed 2 bases at V and 2 bases at J, with 10 bases between. CDR3 region: CASSVAGTNTEAFF. The CDR3 DNA sequence: TGTGCCAGCAGCGTCGCAGGGACTAACACTGAAGCTTTCTTT.

The V gene is TRBV11-2, the J gene TRBJ1-4; D not certain. Trimming left V 2 bases short and J 4 bases short, with 5 bases between. This CDR3 is built from 13 residues. The germline V gene has CDR1 SGHAT and CDR2 FQNNGV. CDR3 bases: TGTGCCAGCAGCTTATCCCTTAATGAAAAACTGTTTTTT. Encoded protein: CASSLSLNEKLFF.

This clone was seen once. This chain joins TRBV27 and TRBJ2-1, with D unresolved. The CDR3 loop spans 15 amino acids. Per germline, CDR1 MNHEY and CDR2 SMNVEV (reference sequence). The germline V and J ends were trimmed by 3 bases and 0 bases, with 9 bases remaining between them. The DNA of the CDR3 is TGTGCCAGCAGTTTCCGGCGGAGCTCCTACAATGAGCAGTTCTTC. Translating it yields CASSFRRSSYNEQFF.

V usage is TRBV7-3 and J usage is TRBJ2-7; perhaps TRBD1 as D (5 bases). The CDR3 is 16 residues long. CDR1 and CDR2 from the germline V gene are SGHTA and FQGTGA. The germline V and J ends were trimmed by 0 bases and 2 bases, with 14 bases remaining between them. The CDR3 loop reads CASSLTARVGPYEQYF. In DNA form, the CDR3 reads TGTGCCAGCAGCTTAACGGCCAGGGTCGGCCCCTACGAGCAGTACTTC.

The chain combines TRBV5-1 with TRBJ2-3, with a possible D match to TRBD2 (6 bases). Germline CDR1 is SGHRS and CDR2 is YFSETQ. Trimming removed 0 bases from V and 1 base from J, with 9 bases in between. This CDR3 comprises 15 residues. CDR3 sequence (DNA): TGCGCCAGCAGCTTGGATCCTAGCGGCACAGATACGCAGTATTTT. Translated, it gives CASSLDPSGTDTQYF.

The chain links TRBV19 to TRBJ1-4; D gene uncertain. CDR3 size: 14 residues. V lost 3 bases and J lost 3, with 8 bases in between. The germline gives CDR1 LNHDA, CDR2 SQIVND (reference sequence). The CDR3 here is CASSIGKPNEKLFF. Written as DNA, the CDR3 is TGTGCCAGTAGTATTGGGAAGCCTAATGAAAAACTGTTTTTT.

This clone was seen more than once but under ten times. This chain links TRBV5-1 with TRBJ2-6, with D unresolved. V was pared by 4 bases and J by 1 base, with 21 bases between. The CDR3 runs to 19 residues. Germline-derived CDR1 and CDR2 are SGHRS and YFSETQ. The CDR3 loop is CASSAGVAGDASGANVLTF. DNA for the CDR3: TGCGCCAGCAGCGCTGGAGTAGCCGGAGACGCGTCTGGGGCCAACGTCCTGACTTTC.

The rearrangement joins TRBV5-6 to TRBJ2-6, with 9 bases matching TRBD1. Germline CDR1 SGHDT, CDR2 YYEEEE. Trimming took 4 bases from V and 4 from J; bases not matched to a gene: 6. The CDR3 is 16 residues long. The CDR3 is CASSGTGSGGANVLTF. The CDR3 bases are TGTGCCAGCAGCGGGACAGGGTCCGGGGGGGCCAACGTCCTGACTTTC.

CDR3 nucleotide sequence: TGTGCCAGCAGTTTATGGGGGGCCCGTAACTATGGCTACACCTTC. Translating it yields CASSLWGARNYGYTF. The chain joins TRBV28 to TRBJ1-2; weak D call: TRBD1 (6 bases). Germline V gives CDR1 MDHEN, CDR2 SYDVKM. The length of the CDR3 is 15 residues. V was pared by 0 bases and J by 1 base, with 9 bases between.

The chain recombines TRBV2 with TRBJ1-1; a weak D match, TRBD1 (6 bases). CDR1 and CDR2 from the germline V gene are SNHLY and FYNNEI. CDR3 length: 14 residues. With 6 bases removed from V and 1 base from J, the gap between germline ends came to 12 bases. CDR3: CASRTTGANTEAFF. CDR3 sequence (DNA): TGTGCCAGCAGAACGACAGGAGCGAACACTGAAGCTTTCTTT.

This rearrangement joins TRBV29-1 to TRBJ1-1; D not certain. The V gene's germline CDR1 is SQVTM and CDR2 ANQGSEA. V lost 2 bases to trimming and J lost 5 bases, with 9 bases between them. The CDR3 spans 12 residues. CDR3 loop: CSVEFPETEAFF. The CDR3 DNA sequence: TGCAGCGTTGAATTTCCGGAAACTGAAGCTTTCTTT.